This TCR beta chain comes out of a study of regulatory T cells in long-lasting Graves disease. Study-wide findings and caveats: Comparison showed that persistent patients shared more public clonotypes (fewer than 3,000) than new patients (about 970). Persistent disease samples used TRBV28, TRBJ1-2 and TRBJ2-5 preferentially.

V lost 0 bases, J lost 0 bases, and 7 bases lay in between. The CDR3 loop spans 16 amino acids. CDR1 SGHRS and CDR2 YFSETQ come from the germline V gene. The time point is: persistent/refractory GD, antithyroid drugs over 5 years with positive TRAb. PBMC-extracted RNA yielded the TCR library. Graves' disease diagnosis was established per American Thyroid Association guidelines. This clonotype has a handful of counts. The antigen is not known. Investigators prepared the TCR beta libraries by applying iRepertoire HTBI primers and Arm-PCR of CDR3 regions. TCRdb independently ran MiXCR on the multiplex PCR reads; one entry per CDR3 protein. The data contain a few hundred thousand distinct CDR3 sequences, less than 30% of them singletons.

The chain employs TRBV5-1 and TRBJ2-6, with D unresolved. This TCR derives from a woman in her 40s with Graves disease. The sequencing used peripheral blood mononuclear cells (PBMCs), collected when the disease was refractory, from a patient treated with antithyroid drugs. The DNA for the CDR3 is TGCGCCAGCAGCTTGGTTTCCCCCTCTGGGGCCAACGTCCTGACTTTC. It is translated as CASSLVSPSGANVLTF.